These 20 T cell receptor beta chains came from one sample sequenced in a study of radiotherapy plus CTLA-4 blockade in lung cancer. This table comes from immunoSEQ multiplex PCR, and its TCRdb copy is limited to in-frame clones, with some not included. The sample includes 80,000 or so clones, 78% of them seen just once. The source material was peripheral blood, sampled from a patient treated with radiotherapy plus ipilimumab. The origin of the receptors is a human donor with non-small cell lung cancer whose response to radiotherapy plus ipilimumab could not be evaluated. Some clones in this sample may be carry-over from other donors' samples.

This clone was seen once. V usage is TRBV25-1 and J usage is TRBJ1-5; 7 nucleotides agree with TRBD1. Germline CDR1 MGHDK, CDR2 SYGVNS. CDR3 length equals 14 residues. The J segment lost 1 base and the V segment lost 8 bases, leaving 5 bases of the junction unmatched. This CDR3 reads CASAQTGSNQPQHF. The CDR3 bases are TGTGCCAGCGCCCAGACAGGGAGCAATCAGCCCCAGCATTTT.

V gene TRBV5-1 combines with J gene TRBJ1-3; TRBD1 might be the D (5 bases). Germline lookup yields CDR1 SGHRS and CDR2 YFSETQ. The germline V and J ends were trimmed by 4 bases and 0 bases, with 8 bases remaining between them. The CDR3 covers 14 residues. CDR3 DNA sequence: TGCGCCAGCAGCAATACAGGCTCTGGAAACACCATATATTTT. Encoded protein: CASSNTGSGNTIYF.

The chain joins TRBV11-2 to TRBJ1-2; D might be TRBD1 (6 bases). There are 15 residues in the CDR3. V lost 2 bases and J 2 bases, leaving 12 bases between the germline ends. Germline CDR1 and CDR2: SGHAT and FQNNGV. In DNA, the CDR3 is TGTGCCAGCAGCTTACTCGGGACACCGAACTATGGCTACACCTTC. Translating gives CASSLLGTPNYGYTF.

The DNA for the CDR3 is TGCGCCAGCACTCGACAGGGAGGGAACACTGAAGCTTTCTTT. Translating it yields CASTRQGGNTEAFF. The chain links TRBV10-2 to TRBJ1-1; 7 bases are shared with TRBD1. The CDR3 extends over 14 amino acids. In germline, CDR1 is WSHSY, CDR2 SAAADI. V gave up 7 bases and J gave up 1 base; unmatched junction bases: 6.

The chain joins TRBV5-4 to TRBJ2-3; unclear D gene. This CDR3 comprises 12 residues. The germline CDR1 and CDR2 sequences are SGHNT and YYREEE (reference sequence). V gave up 4 bases and J gave up 6 bases, with 9 bases separating them. This chain's CDR3 is CASSVDSDTQYF. The CDR3 DNA follows: TGTGCCAGCAGCGTCGACTCTGATACGCAGTATTTT. Full variable domain (missing parts from reference TRBV5-4 and TRBJ2-3): ETGVTQSPTHLIKTRGQQVTLRCSSQSGHNTVSWYQQALGQGPQFIFQYYREEENGRGNFPPRFSGLQFPNYSSELNVNALELDDSALYLCASSVDSDTQYFGPGTRLTVL.

The chain employs TRBV5-4 and TRBJ2-3; 7 bases line up with TRBD2. The V segment lost 4 bases and the J segment 0 bases; nucleotides outside the gene matches: 5. The germline CDR1 and CDR2 sequences are SGHNT and YYREEE (reference sequence). This CDR3 is built from 15 residues. The CDR3 DNA is TGTGCCAGCAGCGTGGGGGGGGGAAGCACAGATACGCAGTATTTT. This translates into CASSVGGGSTDTQYF. Supplemented by reference TRBV5-4 and TRBJ2-3, the full variable domain reads ETGVTQSPTHLIKTRGQQVTLRCSSQSGHNTVSWYQQALGQGPQFIFQYYREEENGRGNFPPRFSGLQFPNYSSELNVNALELDDSALYLCASSVGGGSTDTQYFGPGTRLTVL.

This clone has only one observation. V gene TRBV6-5 combines with J gene TRBJ1-5; TRBD1 is a possible D gene (5 bases). The CDR3 length is 15 residues. Germline V CDR1 and CDR2: MNHEY, SVGAGI. Trimming cost V 6 bases and J 0 bases, with 12 bases left between them. Here the CDR3 DNA reads TGTGCCAGCAGCTGGGAGGGGCCTAGCAATCAGCCCCAGCATTTT. Protein: CASSWEGPSNQPQHF.

This clone was picked up a small number of times. The chain combines TRBV10-1 with TRBJ2-7; TRBD1 matches at 10 bases. Losses at the gene ends were 7 bases for V and 4 bases for J; bases not matched to a gene: 10. Germline CDR1 reads WNHNN; CDR2 reads SYGVQD (reference sequence). There are 15 residues in the CDR3. This CDR3 is CASKFLGTGDYEQYF. The CDR3 DNA follows: TGCGCCAGCAAGTTCCTCGGGACAGGGGATTACGAGCAGTACTTC.

This chain connects TRBV5-1 to TRBJ2-6; 7 bases map to TRBD1. This CDR3 region has 16 residues. V dropped 5 bases and J dropped 1; count of bases not matched to a gene: 6. The germline gives CDR1 SGHRS, CDR2 YFSETQ. Written as DNA, the CDR3 is TGCGCCAGCAGTCCCAGGGGGTTGTCTGGGGCCAACGTCCTGACTTTC. Translating it yields CASSPRGLSGANVLTF.

The rearrangement links TRBV6-4 to TRBJ2-7; 7 bases line up with TRBD1. CDR3 length: 13 residues. With 2 bases clipped from V and 9 bases from J, the junction kept 7 bases outside the gene matches. The germline CDR1 and CDR2 sequences are MRHNA and SNTAGT. This CDR3 reads CASSDPNTGVQYF. The DNA for the CDR3 is TGTGCCAGCAGTGACCCTAATACAGGGGTGCAGTACTTC.

V is TRBV7-6 and J is TRBJ2-5; no clear D gene. Trimming pared 1 base from V and 0 bases from J, leaving 6 bases between. There are 14 residues in the CDR3. Germline V gene sequence: CDR1 SGHVS, CDR2 FNYEAQ. The CDR3 DNA sequence: TGTGCCAGCAGCTTAGGCAGGAACCAAGAGACCCAGTACTTC. It encodes CASSLGRNQETQYF.

The V call is TRBV28, the J call TRBJ2-7; 7 positions agree with TRBD2. Germline values: CDR1 MDHEN, CDR2 SYDVKM. The junction had 6 bases not matched to a gene; V was cut back by 10 bases and J by 0 bases. The CDR3 is made up of 13 amino acids. The CDR3 reads CAITTGGSYEQYF. For the CDR3, the DNA is TGTGCCATTACCACGGGGGGCTCCTACGAGCAGTACTTC.

This chain joins TRBV6-5 and TRBJ2-3, with 8 bases aligning to TRBD1. Germline V gene lookup returns CDR1 MNHEY and CDR2 SVGAGI. V was pared by 7 bases and J by 4 bases, with 7 bases of the junction left unmatched. The CDR3 length is 14 residues. The DNA for the CDR3 is TGTGCCAGCACGGCAGGGGGCTCCCCAGATACGCAGTATTTT. Amino acid sequence: CASTAGGSPDTQYF.

The gene calls are TRBV7-2 and TRBJ1-5; 7 positions agree with TRBD1. The V gene end was trimmed by 3 bases and the J gene end by 5 bases; junction bases not matched to a gene: 1. CDR3 length equals 13 residues. CDR1 is SGHTA and CDR2 is FQGNSA in the germline V gene. The CDR3 protein is CASSFDRDQPQHF. In nucleotides, the CDR3 is TGTGCCAGCAGCTTTGACAGGGATCAGCCCCAGCATTTT.

The rearrangement joins TRBV28 to TRBJ1-2; D is undetermined. The CDR3 is 13 amino acids. CDR1 and CDR2 from the germline V gene are MDHEN and SYDVKM. Deletions cut 3 bases from V and 5 bases from J, with 10 bases between. The CDR3 here is CASSFSGEYGYTF. The CDR3 DNA reads as TGTGCCAGCAGTTTTTCCGGGGAGTATGGCTACACCTTC.

The rearrangement uses TRBV5-1 and TRBJ2-3; 11 positions agree with TRBD2. The CDR3 has 15 residues. Germline values: CDR1 SGHRS, CDR2 YFSETQ. Germline trimming cut 0 bases from V and 6 bases from J; bases unmatched to any gene: 3. The CDR3 DNA is TGCGCCAGCAGCTTGGGACTAGCGGGGAGGGATACGCAGTATTTT. Protein: CASSLGLAGRDTQYF.

The chain has TRBV6-1 and TRBJ2-5, with D possibly matching TRBD2 (6 bases). With the DNA end fitting TRBJ2-7 better, the J assignment may be wrong. The CDR3 consists of 16 residues. CDR1 is MNHNS and CDR2 is SASEGT in the germline V gene. DNA of the CDR3: TGTGCCAGCAGTGGCCAGACTAGGGGATCTTTCTACGAGCAGTACTTC. Translated: CASSGQTRGSFYEQYF.

The chain links TRBV19 to TRBJ1-2; no clear D gene. The CDR3 is 11 amino acids. CDR1 and CDR2 (germline): LNHDA, SQIVND (reference sequence). With 3 bases removed from V and 12 bases from J, the gap between germline ends came to 11 bases. DNA for the CDR3: TGTGCCAGTAGTATCGGGAAGGCGAACACCTTC. Translated: CASSIGKANTF.

This chain uses TRBV11-2 with TRBJ1-2, with D tentatively TRBD1 (6 bases). This CDR3 is 18 amino acids long. V lost 3 bases, J lost 4 bases, and 24 bases lay in between. Germline V lookup: CDR1 SGHAT, CDR2 FQNNGV. The CDR3, as DNA: TGTGCCAGCAGCTTCCCACCACCATTGGACAGATTCAGCTATGGCTACACCTTC. The encoded protein is CASSFPPPLDRFSYGYTF.

This chain links TRBV11-1 with TRBJ2-4; TRBD2 is a possible D gene (6 bases). V was cut by 5 bases and J by 6 bases, with 14 bases left in between. Germline V gives CDR1 SGHAT, CDR2 FQDESV (reference sequence). The CDR3 runs 14 residues. The CDR3 DNA reads TGTGCCAGCAGCCGCCGGGACTTCGGAAACATTCAGTACTTC. As protein: CASSRRDFGNIQYF.